Detailed here is one TCR beta chain. Its target is unknown. The record originates from a study of shared clonotypes between healthy human individuals. Findings and limits, study-wide: About 5% was the fraction of naive CD4 clonotypes found shared across several donors. Sequencing of the sorted subsets was shown by rarefaction to be incomplete despite large depth. Clonotypes shared by all four donors outscored non-shared clonotypes in generation probability.

Trimming at V came to 1 base and at J to 1 base, leaving 7 bases not matched to a gene. The CDR3 has 17 amino acids. CDR1 is SEHNR, CDR2 FQNEAQ, per germline (reference sequence). Method: immunoSEQ multiplex PCR; TCRdb's copy keeps in-frame clones and lacks some. The sample contains about 300,000 clones, 74% of which appear only once. The chain has TRBV7-9 and TRBJ2-1, with TRBD2 identical over 7 bases. This TCR was sampled from a man aged 25-45 years in good health. The sample was memory CD4+ T cells sorted from blood. The subset: CD45RA-negative fraction. The CDR3 region has the DNA TGTGCCAGCAGCTTAGACGTCCAGCGGGGTTCCTACAATGAGCAGTTCTTC. This sequence encodes CASSLDVQRGSYNEQFF.